One sample yielded the 12 T cell receptor beta chains listed below, sequenced in a study of shared clonotypes between healthy human individuals. Sequenced by immunoSEQ multiplex PCR; TCRdb stores in-frame clones only, minus some. The table lists roughly 2 million clones, 85% to 95% of them singletons. The sequencing input was naive CD4+ T cells sorted from blood. The subset: CD45RA+ positively selected. These receptors came from a man between 18 and 29 years old in good health.

The chain joins TRBV9 to TRBJ2-3, with D possibly matching TRBD2 (5 bases). Germline V lookup: CDR1 SGDLS, CDR2 YYNGEE. The CDR3 loop spans 13 amino acids. Trimming removed 9 bases at V and 2 bases at J, with 13 bases between. CDR3 nucleotide sequence: TGTGCCATGAGCCGGGGAGACACAGATACGCAGTATTTT. Translated, it gives CAMSRGDTDTQYF.

This chain uses TRBV5-1 with TRBJ2-7; TRBD2 aligns across 7 bases. Trimming at V came to 5 bases and at J to 6 bases, leaving 11 bases not matched to a gene. The CDR3 runs to 14 residues. Per germline, CDR1 SGHRS and CDR2 YFSETQ. The CDR3 loop is CASRLNPTSREQYF. The CDR3 bases are TGCGCCAGCAGGCTAAACCCGACTAGCCGCGAGCAGTACTTC.

The chain joins TRBV30 to TRBJ1-3; D not certain. The CDR3 is 12 amino acids. Trimming cost V 6 bases and J 7 bases, with 13 bases left between them. Germline V gene sequence: CDR1 GTSNPN, CDR2 SVGIG (reference sequence). This CDR3 is CACDRSGNTIYF. The DNA of the CDR3 is TGTGCCTGTGACCGAAGTGGGAACACCATATATTTT.

The chain combines TRBV27 with TRBJ2-7, with unresolved D. The CDR3 has 12 residues. The germline V gene has CDR1 MNHEY and CDR2 SMNVEV (reference sequence). V dropped 6 bases and J dropped 6 bases, with 12 bases sitting between them. DNA for the CDR3: TGTGCCAGCAGGGACCGATCTCTCGAGCAGTACTTC. It yields the protein CASRDRSLEQYF.

The chain uses TRBV10-3 and TRBJ1-6, with 7 bases identical to TRBD1. J gave up 0 bases and V 6 bases, and 8 bases lay outside the gene matches. The CDR3 consists of 17 residues. Germline assignment: CDR1 ENHRY and CDR2 SYGVKD. The CDR3 spells CAISGQVSNSYNSPLHF. The DNA of the CDR3 is TGTGCCATCAGCGGACAGGTTTCAAACTCCTATAATTCACCCCTCCACTTT.

The chain employs TRBV29-1 and TRBJ2-3, with D hard to call. The CDR3 has 13 amino acids. Germline assignment: CDR1 SQVTM and CDR2 ANQGSEA. Trimming stripped 4 bases from V and 0 bases from J, with 8 bases between. The chain's CDR3 is CSVGRLSTDTQYF. The CDR3 coding sequence is TGCAGCGTTGGAAGGCTGAGCACAGATACGCAGTATTTT.

V usage is TRBV5-4 and J usage is TRBJ2-7, with D possibly TRBD1 on 6 matching bases. CDR3 size: 13 residues. Germline V gene lookup returns CDR1 SGHNT and CDR2 YYREEE (reference sequence). Between the trimmed V and J ends, which lost 2 bases and 5 bases, there was a span of 11 bases. The CDR3 region is CASSFRGKDEQYF. CDR3 DNA: TGTGCCAGCAGCTTCAGGGGCAAGGACGAGCAGTACTTC.

The chain couples TRBV5-4 to TRBJ2-5; tentatively, D is TRBD1 (5 bases). The tail of the sequence fits TRBJ2-7 better, so the J call may be wrong. The CDR3 sequence is 15 residues long. Germline CDR1 SGHNT, CDR2 YYREEE (reference sequence). As DNA, the CDR3 is TGTGCCAGCAGCTTGGATCCAGGGCCGGGCTACGAGCAGTACTTC. It translates to CASSLDPGPGYEQYF.

The rearrangement uses TRBV2 and TRBJ1-5, with D unclear. CDR1 is SNHLY and CDR2 is FYNNEI in the germline V gene. Between the trimmed V and J ends, which lost 6 bases and 2 bases, there was a span of 17 bases. This CDR3 has 16 residues. The CDR3 loop reads CASRGLVFSGNQPQHF. The CDR3 region has the DNA TGTGCCAGCAGAGGACTCGTTTTTTCGGGCAATCAGCCCCAGCATTTT.

The rearrangement uses TRBV6-5 and TRBJ1-5; D unresolved. V lost 10 bases and J lost 6, with 22 bases in between. The CDR3 runs 15 residues. Germline CDR1 MNHEY, CDR2 SVGAGI. CDR3 sequence reads: CAMRVGREKSQPQHF. CDR3 coding DNA: TGTGCCATGCGAGTCGGACGTGAGAAGAGTCAGCCCCAGCATTTT.

This chain links TRBV6-6 with TRBJ1-3; TRBD1 is a possible D gene (6 bases). Germline CDR1 MNHNY, CDR2 SVGAGI (reference sequence). Trimming shortened V by 5 bases and J by 2 bases, and 13 bases separated the two germline ends. The CDR3 loop spans 15 amino acids. The CDR3, as DNA: TGTGCCAGCAGTCGCGGACAGACCCCTGGAAACACCATATATTTT. This gives the protein CASSRGQTPGNTIYF.

Regarding this clone: This CDR3 is also generated by other DNA sequences in the sample. The chain carries TRBV5-1 and TRBJ1-5; D is unclear. This CDR3 spans 15 amino acids. Germline CDR1 and CDR2: SGHRS and YFSETQ. V gave up 1 base and J gave up 0 bases, with 8 bases separating them. Written as DNA, the CDR3 is TGCGCCAGCAGCTTGACCGGAGATAGCAATCAGCCCCAGCATTTT. As protein: CASSLTGDSNQPQHF.